Listed below are T cell receptor beta chains from one sample, sequenced in a study of regulatory T cells in long-lasting Graves disease. TCRdb reanalysed the multiplex PCR reads using MiXCR and keeps one entry per CDR3 protein. The sample carries 530,000 or so distinct CDR3 sequences, 15% to 20% recorded once. These data also formed part of another study, on T cells in Graves' hyperthyroidism and ophthalmopathy.

The specimen was peripheral blood mononuclear cells (PBMCs), collected at new diagnosis, from a patient treated with antithyroid drugs. The receptors originated from a young man with Graves disease. Each CDR3 is given with its conserved first and last residue. D genes are given only for firm matches. Size is stated for part of the rows, as once, few or many counts, or as a class when the clone is expanded.

cdr3_length	j_call	v_call	d_call	clone_size	cdr3_aa	cdr3_nt
14	TRBJ2-3	TRBV2	-	many	CASSAATGVDTQYF	TGTGCCAGCAGTGCCGCCACCGGGGTAGATACGCAGTATTTT
14	TRBJ2-7	TRBV6-1	-	-	CASRVGRSSYEQYF	TGTGCCAGCAGGGTAGGCAGGTCCTCCTACGAGCAGTACTTC
13	TRBJ2-1	TRBV30	TRBD1	few	CAERGQVDNEQFF	TGTGCCGAGAGGGGACAGGTTGACAATGAGCAGTTCTTC
13	TRBJ2-7	TRBV5-1	-	-	CASSLRTTYEQYF	TGCGCCAGCAGCTTGAGGACGACCTACGAGCAGTACTTC
17	TRBJ2-1	TRBV28	TRBD2	many	CASSRPPGTSGTNEQFF	TGTGCCAGCAGCCGCCCCCCCGGGACTAGCGGGACCAATGAGCAGTTCTTC
12	TRBJ2-1	TRBV11-2	TRBD2	many	CASSFGTSGILF	TGTGCCAGCAGCTTCGGGACTAGCGGGATTCTCTTC
14	TRBJ1-3	TRBV2	-	-	CASSEDGRGNTIYF	TGTGCCAGCAGTGAAGATGGACGCGGAAACACCATATATTTT
14	TRBJ2-3	TRBV6-1	TRBD2	many	CASRAGGLTDTQYF	TGTGCCAGCAGGGCGGGAGGACTCACAGATACGCAGTATTTT
12	TRBJ2-5	TRBV2	-	-	CATQRGQETQYF	TGTGCCACCCAGCGCGGCCAAGAGACCCAGTACTTC
13	TRBJ2-1	TRBV20-1	-	many	CSAGRRSYNEQFF	TGCAGTGCTGGGCGGAGGTCCTACAATGAGCAGTTCTTC